The T cell receptor beta chain described here comes from a study of blood T cell repertoires in COVID-19. Study-level information: The origin of the acute and convalescent COVID-19 samples was the United States, Italy and Spain. PBMCs, B-cell-depleted T cells, or T cells provided the cDNA or gDNA that made up the material.

This clone was counted a few times. Seattle participants joined during active infection and were tracked over time. Per the original data handling: Quantification of nucleated cells was approximated via reference gene primer amplification. Measured with immunoSEQ multiplex PCR; TCRdb has only the in-frame clones, and not every one. The V and J calls and clone size are taken from that table; D and trimming were inferred from the DNA. This sample carries about 210,000 clones, around four fifths of them seen once, and the ten largest clones take approximately 5.2%. Losses at the gene ends were 10 bases for V and 4 bases for J; bases not matched to a gene: 8. The V gene's germline CDR1 is MDHEN and CDR2 SYDVKM. This CDR3 has 13 residues.

This TCR derives from a woman between 65 and 79 years old with COVID-19, enrolled during active disease. The chain recombines TRBV28 with TRBJ1-1, with 8 bases lining up with TRBD1. The sequenced sample consisted of peripheral blood. The CDR3 coding sequence is TGTGCCACCCATGACAGGGGCGTCACTGAAGCTTTCTTT. This codes for CATHDRGVTEAFF.